The subject of this entry is one TCR beta chain. Only a few counts were recorded for this clone. No cognate antigen has been identified for it. Base quality data are lacking; no much larger clone is found one base away. TCRbeta CDR3 regions were amplified from genomic DNA using the immunoSEQ Assay, a bias-controlled multiplex PCR. The authors processed their data as follows. Nucleated cell counts per sample were estimated from amplification of reference gene primers within the assay. To quantify the absolute abundance of each unique TCRbeta CDR3 rearrangement, sequence reads were collapsed and filtered. Productive Simpson clonality was computed per sample as the square root of Simpson's diversity index over productive rearrangements. In its TCRdb copy, this immuneACCESS table keeps in-frame sequences only and misses some clones. Where compared with another copy, unresolved V genes explain less than half of these, and the others have no known cause. V and J calls and clone size are copied from that table; D and trimming were computed from the DNA. The sample records 200,000 or so clones, approximately 84% of which are singletons. In total, the top ten clones hold around 6.9% of the sample.

This entry is derived from a study of blood T cell repertoires in COVID-19 (dated by TCRdb to 2019 to 2021). A note on the overall study: Samples covering the acute and convalescent phases of COVID-19 were provided by collaborators in the United States, Italy and Spain. The material from the prospective study consisted of cDNA or gDNA derived from T cells, B-cell-depleted T cells, or PBMCs. Where available, HLA class I and class II types were taken from metadata supplied by the sample provider and were not determined by assay-based typing. Deeply sampled blood TCRbeta repertoires from subjects exposed to, actively infected with, or recovered from COVID-19 were included in the dataset. The samples were drawn from the first 160 participants of the ongoing ImmuneRACE study and from under 1,500 subjects provided by 6 global collaborators. The repertoires were released in a freely available public database meant as a resource for research on the immune response to SARS-CoV-2. The sample metadata nearly always contained a de-identified subject ID, COVID-19 status, age in years and sex.

Each collaborating institution followed its own protocols to collect whole blood in K2EDTA tubes. For TCRbeta analysis, collaborators shipped samples as frozen whole blood, isolated PBMCs, or DNA extracted from either of those sample types. Study-wide conclusions, independent of this receptor: The quantity of clinical and demographic metadata differed by source and by participant and was supplied without curation.

The origin of this receptor is a human donor with acute or convalescent COVID-19. The donor label of this sample is uncertain. Sequenced input: peripheral blood.

The CDR3: CASTAQGVSVNYGYTF. The base sequence is TGTGCCAGTACCGCCCAGGGGGTGAGTGTCAACTATGGCTACACCTTC. This chain is built from TRBV19 and TRBJ1-2, and 7 junctional nucleotides match TRBD1. From the cysteine up to the phenylalanine, the CDR3 has a length of 16 residues. This entry keeps only the CDR3 DNA: 48 bases, framed from base 1. V trim: 7 bases; J trim: 2 bases; unmatched bases: 13. For CDR1 and CDR2, the germline V gene (reference sequence) lists LNHDA and SQIVND.